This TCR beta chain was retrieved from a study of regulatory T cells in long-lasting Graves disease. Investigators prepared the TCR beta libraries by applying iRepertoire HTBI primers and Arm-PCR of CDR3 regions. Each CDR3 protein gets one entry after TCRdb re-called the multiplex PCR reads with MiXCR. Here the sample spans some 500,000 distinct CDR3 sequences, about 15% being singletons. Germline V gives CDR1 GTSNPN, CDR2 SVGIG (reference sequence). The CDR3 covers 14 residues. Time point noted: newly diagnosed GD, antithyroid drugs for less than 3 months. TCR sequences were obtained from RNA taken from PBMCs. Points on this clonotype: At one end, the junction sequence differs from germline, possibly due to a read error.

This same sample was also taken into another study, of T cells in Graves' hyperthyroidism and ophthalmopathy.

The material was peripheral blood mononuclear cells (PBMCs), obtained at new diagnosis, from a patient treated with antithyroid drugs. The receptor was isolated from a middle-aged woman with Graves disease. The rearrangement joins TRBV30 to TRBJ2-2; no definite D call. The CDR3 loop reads CARYVVSYTGELFF. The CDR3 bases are TGTGCCCGATACGTAGTTAGTTACACCGGCGAGCTGTTTTTT.